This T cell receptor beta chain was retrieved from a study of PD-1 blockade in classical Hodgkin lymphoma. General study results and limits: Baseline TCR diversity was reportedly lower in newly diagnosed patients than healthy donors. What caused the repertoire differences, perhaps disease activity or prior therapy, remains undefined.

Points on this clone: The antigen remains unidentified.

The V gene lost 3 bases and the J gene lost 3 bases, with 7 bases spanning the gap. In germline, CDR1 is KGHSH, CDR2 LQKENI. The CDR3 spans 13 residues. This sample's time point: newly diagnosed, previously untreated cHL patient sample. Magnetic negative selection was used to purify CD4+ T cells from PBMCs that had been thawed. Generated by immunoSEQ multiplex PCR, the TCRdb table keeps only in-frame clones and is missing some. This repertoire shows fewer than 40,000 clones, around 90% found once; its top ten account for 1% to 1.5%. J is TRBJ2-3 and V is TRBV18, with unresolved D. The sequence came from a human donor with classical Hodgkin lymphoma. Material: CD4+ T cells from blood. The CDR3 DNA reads TGTGCCAGCTCACCGATAGTTACAGATACGCAGTATTTT. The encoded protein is CASSPIVTDTQYF.